The present T cell receptor (beta chain) was sequenced within a study of regulatory T cells in long-lasting Graves disease. Study-wide results and limits: Exclusively peripheral blood, rather than thyroid tissue, was studied. The TCR repertoire of persistent Graves' patients was less diverse than that of newly diagnosed ones.

As concerns this clonotype: As yet, its antigen is unknown.

Per the germline V gene, CDR1 is MDHEN and CDR2 is SYDVKM. V lost 2 bases and J 1 base, leaving 8 bases between the germline ends. The CDR3 runs 14 residues. Assembly of TCR beta libraries relied on iRepertoire HTBI primers together with Arm-PCR of CDR3 regions. TCRdb itself ran the multiplex PCR reads through MiXCR, one entry per CDR3 protein. The table includes about 460,000 distinct CDR3 sequences, 22% detected once. As to time point: persistent/refractory GD, antithyroid drugs over 5 years with positive TRAb. The TCR library was made from RNA that had been extracted from PBMCs in TRIzol. Clinicians diagnosed Graves' disease using American Thyroid Association guidelines. Xi'an, China, was home to the endocrinology department that provided patients.

The receptor's source is a female donor with Graves disease. Sequencing used peripheral blood mononuclear cells (PBMCs), obtained when the disease was refractory, from a patient treated with antithyroid drugs. The chain combines TRBV28 with TRBJ2-5; D is uncertain. The CDR3 nucleotides are TGTGCCAGCAGTTTAGGGGTCTTCCAAGAGACCCAGTACTTC. Translated, it gives CASSLGVFQETQYF.